Sequencing of this T cell receptor (beta chain) was carried out in a study of T cells in Graves' hyperthyroidism and ophthalmopathy. Study-level points and caveats: Before onset, by a median of around 6.4 months, the model predicted ophthalmopathy. A 13 V-J model separated ophthalmopathy from stable hyperthyroidism. In blood, most of the thyroid clonotypes expanded above 0.001 were also present.

Template material for amplifying TCR beta CDR3 regions consisted of RNA transcripts. Researchers ran a first-round RT-PCR on the TCR CDR3 using the HTBI primer set. MiXCR was run by TCRdb on the multiplex PCR reads, yielding one entry per CDR3 protein. The sample holds roughly 500,000 distinct CDR3 sequences, 46% seen once. On this clonotype itself: Antigen unknown.

V gave up 1 base and J gave up 5 bases, with 9 bases separating them. The V gene's germline CDR1 is SGDLS and CDR2 YYNGEE. The CDR3 length is 13 residues. This TCR was recovered from an adult woman with Graves' disease, either hyperthyroidism or ophthalmopathy (not recorded which). The chain links TRBV9 to TRBJ2-5; no reliable D call. The sequenced sample was peripheral blood or thyroid tissue (not recorded which). CDR3 sequence: CASSVSSRETQYF. The CDR3, as DNA: TGTGCCAGCAGCGTATCTAGTCGGGAGACCCAGTACTTC. Together with reference TRBV9 and TRBJ2-5, the CDR3 gives the full variable domain: DSGVTQTPKHLITATGQRVTLRCSPRSGDLSVYWYQQSLDQGLQFLIQYYNGEERAKGNILERFSAQQFPDLHSELNLSSLELGDSALYFCASSVSSRETQYFGPGTRLLVL.